This T cell receptor (beta chain) was identified during a study of T cells after yellow fever vaccination. Findings and limits, study-wide: Relatively few clonotypes were ones that appeared in both CD4 and CD8 compartments. In post-booster samples, most primary-vaccination clones reappeared (about 95% CD4, 70% to 90% CD8).

CDR1 and CDR2 (germline): SGHKS, YYEKEE (reference sequence). The CDR3 extends over 15 amino acids. V was pared by 4 bases and J by 3 bases, with 7 bases of the junction left unmatched. Conversion of TCR transcripts into cDNA relied on 5'RACE template switching, which added a universal primer site and UMIs. TCRdb recomputed calls from the 5' RACE reads with MiXCR, one row per CDR3 protein. The top ten hold around 19% of the sample, which has more than 350,000 distinct CDR3 sequences, around a tenth seen once. In its sample, this clonotype was seen a few times. The target antigen is unknown. Here the sequenced sample was PBMCs, taken on the day of the first yellow fever vaccination. The chain uses TRBV5-5 and TRBJ2-3, with 8 bases that match TRBD2. The receptor's source is a man between 18 and 29 years old who received the YFV17D yellow fever vaccine. CDR3 in amino acids: CASSMYGGATDTQYF. CDR3 coding DNA: TGTGCCAGCAGCATGTACGGGGGGGCAACAGATACGCAGTATTTT.